This T cell receptor (beta chain) comes out of a study of radiotherapy plus CTLA-4 blockade in lung cancer. Study-level background: For 15% to 20% of patients, objective responses occurred, and about 33% had disease control. Study results and limitations: The authors reported that early blood T cell clone dynamics, with interferon-beta, best predicted response.

Repertoires were generated with immunoSEQ multiplex PCR, while TCRdb's copy carries only in-frame clones and drops some. Seen here are 30,000 to 35,000 clones, approximately 80% observed once, and the top ten hold roughly 7.4%. As concerns this clone: The antigen is undetermined.

V was clipped by 6 bases and J by 4 bases, with 15 bases between them. CDR1 SQVTM and CDR2 ANQGSEA come from the germline V gene. The CDR3 is 13 amino acids. Material: peripheral blood, obtained from a patient treated with radiotherapy plus ipilimumab. This receptor was identified in a human donor with non-small cell lung cancer who had stable disease on radiotherapy plus ipilimumab. This chain connects TRBV29-1 to TRBJ2-5; D remains ambiguous. The CDR3 protein is CSVLPSRGETQYF. The CDR3 nucleotides are TGCAGCGTCCTCCCGAGTAGAGGAGAGACCCAGTACTTC. The whole variable domain, filled in from reference TRBV29-1 and TRBJ2-5, reads SAVISQKPSRDICQRGTSLTIQCQVDSQVTMMFWYRQQPGQSLTLIATANQGSEATYESGFVIDKFPISRPNLTFSTLTVSNMSPEDSSIYLCSVLPSRGETQYFGPGTRLLVL.